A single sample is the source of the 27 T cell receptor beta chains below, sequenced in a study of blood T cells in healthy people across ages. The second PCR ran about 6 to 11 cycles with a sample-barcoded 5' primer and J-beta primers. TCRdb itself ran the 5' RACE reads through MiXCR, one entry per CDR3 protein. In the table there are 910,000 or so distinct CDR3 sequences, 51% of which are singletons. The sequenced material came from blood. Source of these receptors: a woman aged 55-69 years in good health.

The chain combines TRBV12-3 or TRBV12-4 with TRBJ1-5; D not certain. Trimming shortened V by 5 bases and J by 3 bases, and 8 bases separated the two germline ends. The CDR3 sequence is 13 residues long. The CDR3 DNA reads TGTGCCAGCAGTGTCTCGGACAATCAGCCCCAGCATTTT. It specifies CASSVSDNQPQHF.

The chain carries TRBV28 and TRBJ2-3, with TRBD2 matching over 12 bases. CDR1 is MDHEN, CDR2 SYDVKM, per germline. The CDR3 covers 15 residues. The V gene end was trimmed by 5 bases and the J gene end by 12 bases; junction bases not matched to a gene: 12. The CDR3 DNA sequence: TGTGCCAGCAGTCGACTAGCGGGAGTTCTCCCACTTCAGTATTTT. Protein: CASSRLAGVLPLQYF.

Here the CDR3 DNA reads TGTGCCAGCAGCCCCAAAAGGGGGTACGAGCAGTACTTC. This gives the protein CASSPKRGYEQYF. This rearrangement joins TRBV9 to TRBJ2-7; perhaps TRBD1 as D (6 bases). The ends were cut back, 4 bases at V and 4 bases at J, with 12 bases in the middle. Germline lookup yields CDR1 SGDLS and CDR2 YYNGEE. The CDR3 is 13 amino acids.

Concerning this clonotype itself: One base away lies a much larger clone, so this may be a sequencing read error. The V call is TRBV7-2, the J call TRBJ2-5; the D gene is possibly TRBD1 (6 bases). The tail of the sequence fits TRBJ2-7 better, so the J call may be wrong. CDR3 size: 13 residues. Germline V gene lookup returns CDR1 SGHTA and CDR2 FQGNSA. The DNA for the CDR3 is TGTACCAGCAGCTCAGGACAGTTAACCGAGCAGTACTTC. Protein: CTSSSGQLTEQYF.

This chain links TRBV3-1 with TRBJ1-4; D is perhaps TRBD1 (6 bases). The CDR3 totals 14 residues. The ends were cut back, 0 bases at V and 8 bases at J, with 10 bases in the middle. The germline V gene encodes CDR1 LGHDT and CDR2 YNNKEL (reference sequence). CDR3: CASSQEQGREKLFF. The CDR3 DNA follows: TGTGCCAGCAGCCAAGAGCAGGGGCGAGAAAAACTGTTTTTT. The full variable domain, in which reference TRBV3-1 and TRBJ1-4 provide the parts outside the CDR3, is DTAVSQTPKYLVTQMGNDKSIKCEQNLGHDTMYWYKQDSKKFLKIMFSYNNKELIINETVPNRFSPKSPDKAHLNLHINSLELGDSAVYFCASSQEQGREKLFFGSGTQLSVL.

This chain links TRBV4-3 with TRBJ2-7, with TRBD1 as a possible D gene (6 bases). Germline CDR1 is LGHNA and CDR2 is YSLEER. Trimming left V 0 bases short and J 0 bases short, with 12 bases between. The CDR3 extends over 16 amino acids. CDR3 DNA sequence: TGCGCCAGCAGCCAAGATCGGACAGTTAGCTCCTACGAGCAGTACTTC. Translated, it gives CASSQDRTVSSYEQYF.

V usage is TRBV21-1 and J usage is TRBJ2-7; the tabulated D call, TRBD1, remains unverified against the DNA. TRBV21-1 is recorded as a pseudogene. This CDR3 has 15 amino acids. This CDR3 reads CASSKGQGQVHEQYF. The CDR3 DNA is TGTGCCAGCAGCAAAGGCCAGGGGCAGGTCCACGAGCAGTACTTC.

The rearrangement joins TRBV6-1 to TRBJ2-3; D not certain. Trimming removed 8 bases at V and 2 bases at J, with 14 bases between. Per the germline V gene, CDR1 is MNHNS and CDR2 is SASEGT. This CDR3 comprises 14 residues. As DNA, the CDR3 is TGTGCCAGCCGAGGAATAGTTACCACAGATACGCAGTATTTT. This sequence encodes CASRGIVTTDTQYF.

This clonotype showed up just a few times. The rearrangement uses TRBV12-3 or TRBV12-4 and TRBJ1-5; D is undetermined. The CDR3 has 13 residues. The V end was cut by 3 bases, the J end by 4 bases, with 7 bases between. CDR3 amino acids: CASSLADNQPQHF. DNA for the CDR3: TGTGCCAGCAGTTTGGCTGATAATCAGCCCCAGCATTTT.

Here the CDR3 reads CASSLGTGGGEKLFF. DNA for the CDR3: TGTGCCAGCAGCCTGGGGACAGGCGGGGGCGAAAAACTGTTTTTT. The V gene is TRBV3-1, the J gene TRBJ1-4; 8 bases fit TRBD1. V lost 4 bases and J lost 8; bases outside the gene matches: 9. The CDR3 has 15 amino acids. Germline loops: CDR1 LGHDT, CDR2 YNNKEL (reference sequence). Variable domain in full (rest from reference TRBV3-1 and TRBJ1-4): DTAVSQTPKYLVTQMGNDKSIKCEQNLGHDTMYWYKQDSKKFLKIMFSYNNKELIINETVPNRFSPKSPDKAHLNLHINSLELGDSAVYFCASSLGTGGGEKLFFGSGTQLSVL.

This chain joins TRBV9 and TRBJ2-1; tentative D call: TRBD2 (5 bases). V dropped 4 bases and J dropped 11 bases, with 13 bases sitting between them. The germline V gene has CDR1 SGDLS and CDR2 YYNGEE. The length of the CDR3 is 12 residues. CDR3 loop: CASSQPAGKQFF. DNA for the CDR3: TGTGCCAGCAGCCAACCGGCGGGTAAGCAGTTCTTC.

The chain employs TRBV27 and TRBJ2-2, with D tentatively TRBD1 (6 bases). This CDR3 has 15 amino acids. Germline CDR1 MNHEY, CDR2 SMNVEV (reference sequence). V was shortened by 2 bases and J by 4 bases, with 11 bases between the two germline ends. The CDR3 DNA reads TGTGCCAGCAGTTTAATACAGGGATTCACCGGGGAGCTGTTTTTT. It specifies CASSLIQGFTGELFF.

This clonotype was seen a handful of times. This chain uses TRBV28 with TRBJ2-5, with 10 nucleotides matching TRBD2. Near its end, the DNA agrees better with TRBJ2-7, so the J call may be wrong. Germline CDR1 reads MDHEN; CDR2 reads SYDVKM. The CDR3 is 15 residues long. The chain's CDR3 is CASRAPSGSWDEQYF. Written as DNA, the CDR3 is TGTGCCAGCAGAGCGCCTAGCGGGAGCTGGGACGAGCAGTACTTC.

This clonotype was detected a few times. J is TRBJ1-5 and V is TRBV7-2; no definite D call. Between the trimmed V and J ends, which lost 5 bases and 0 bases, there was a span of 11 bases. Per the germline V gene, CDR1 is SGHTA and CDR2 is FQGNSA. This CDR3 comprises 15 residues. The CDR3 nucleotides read TGTGCCAGCAGCCCTCAGAGCGGTAGCAATCAGCCCCAGCATTTT. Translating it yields CASSPQSGSNQPQHF.

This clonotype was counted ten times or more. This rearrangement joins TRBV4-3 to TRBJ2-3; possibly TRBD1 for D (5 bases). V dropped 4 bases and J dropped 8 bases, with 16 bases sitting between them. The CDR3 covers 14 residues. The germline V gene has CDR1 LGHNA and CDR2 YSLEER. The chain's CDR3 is CASSLTIRDGTQYF. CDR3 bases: TGCGCCAGCAGCCTTACTATCAGGGATGGTACGCAGTATTTT.

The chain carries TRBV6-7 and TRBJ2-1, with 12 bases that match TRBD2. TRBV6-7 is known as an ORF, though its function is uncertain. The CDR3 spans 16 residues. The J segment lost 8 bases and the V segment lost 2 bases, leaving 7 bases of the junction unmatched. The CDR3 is CASSYPLAGGIHEQFF. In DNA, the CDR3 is TGTGCCAGCAGTTACCCACTAGCGGGAGGAATCCATGAGCAGTTCTTC.

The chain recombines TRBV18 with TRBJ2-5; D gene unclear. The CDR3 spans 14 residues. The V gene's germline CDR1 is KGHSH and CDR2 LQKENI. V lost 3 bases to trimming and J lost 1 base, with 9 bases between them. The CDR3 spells CASSPPRPQETQYF. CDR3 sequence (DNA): TGTGCCAGCTCACCTCCTAGGCCCCAAGAGACCCAGTACTTC.

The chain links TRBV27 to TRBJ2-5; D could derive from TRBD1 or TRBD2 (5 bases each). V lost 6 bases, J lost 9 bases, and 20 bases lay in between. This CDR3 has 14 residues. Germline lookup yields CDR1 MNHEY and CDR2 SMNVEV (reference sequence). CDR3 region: CASSPKLGDISQYF. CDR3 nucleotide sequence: TGTGCCAGCAGCCCGAAACTGGGGGATATCTCCCAGTACTTC.

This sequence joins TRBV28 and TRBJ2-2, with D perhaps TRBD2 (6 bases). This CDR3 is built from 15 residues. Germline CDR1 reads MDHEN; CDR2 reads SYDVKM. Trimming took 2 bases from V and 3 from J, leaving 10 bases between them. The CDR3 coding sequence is TGTGCCAGCAGTTTACTGTCTAGCGACACCGGGGAGCTGTTTTTT. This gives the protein CASSLLSSDTGELFF.

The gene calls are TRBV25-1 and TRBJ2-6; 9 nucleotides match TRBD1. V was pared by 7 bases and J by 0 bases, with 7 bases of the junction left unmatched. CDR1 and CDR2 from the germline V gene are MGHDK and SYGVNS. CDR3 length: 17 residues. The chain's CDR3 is CASTEGTGLSGANVLTF. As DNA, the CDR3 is TGTGCCAGCACCGAAGGGACAGGGCTCTCTGGGGCCAACGTCCTGACTTTC.

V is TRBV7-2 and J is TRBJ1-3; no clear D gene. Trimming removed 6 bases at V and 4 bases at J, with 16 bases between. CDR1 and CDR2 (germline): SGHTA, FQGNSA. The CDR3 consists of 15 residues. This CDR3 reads CASRFEGRIGNTIYF. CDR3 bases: TGTGCCAGCAGGTTCGAAGGACGGATCGGAAACACCATATATTTT.

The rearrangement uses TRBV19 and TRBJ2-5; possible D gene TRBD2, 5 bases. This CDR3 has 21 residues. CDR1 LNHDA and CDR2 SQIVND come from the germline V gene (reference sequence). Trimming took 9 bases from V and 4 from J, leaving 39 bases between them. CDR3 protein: CARREGLRRNRTVGPLETQYF. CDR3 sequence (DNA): TGTGCCAGAAGAGAGGGCCTCCGCCGCAACCGGACCGTTGGCCCCTTAGAGACCCAGTACTTC.

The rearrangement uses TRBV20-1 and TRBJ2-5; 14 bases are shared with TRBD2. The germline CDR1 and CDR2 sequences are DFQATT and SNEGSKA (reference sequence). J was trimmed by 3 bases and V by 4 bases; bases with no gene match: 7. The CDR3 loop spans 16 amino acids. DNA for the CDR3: TGCAGTGCTATATACCCGGGACTAGCGGGAGAAGAGACCCAGTACTTC. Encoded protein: CSAIYPGLAGEETQYF.

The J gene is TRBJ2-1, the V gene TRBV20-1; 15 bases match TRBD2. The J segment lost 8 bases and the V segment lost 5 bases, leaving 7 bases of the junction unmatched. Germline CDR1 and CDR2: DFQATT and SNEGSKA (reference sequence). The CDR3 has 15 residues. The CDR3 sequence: CSAGRTSGREDEQFF. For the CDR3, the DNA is TGCAGTGCTGGGAGGACTAGCGGGAGGGAGGATGAGCAGTTCTTC.

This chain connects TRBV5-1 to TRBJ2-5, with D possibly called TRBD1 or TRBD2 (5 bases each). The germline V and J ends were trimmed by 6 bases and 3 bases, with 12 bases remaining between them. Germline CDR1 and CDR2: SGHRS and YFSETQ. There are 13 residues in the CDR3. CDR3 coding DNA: TGCGCCAGCACCCGGGACGGAGAAGAGACCCAGTACTTC. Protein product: CASTRDGEETQYF.

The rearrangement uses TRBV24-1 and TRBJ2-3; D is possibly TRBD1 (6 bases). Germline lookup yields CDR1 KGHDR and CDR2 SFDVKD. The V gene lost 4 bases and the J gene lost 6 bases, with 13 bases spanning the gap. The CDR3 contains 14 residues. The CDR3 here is CATSEPYRADTQYF. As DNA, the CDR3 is TGTGCCACCAGTGAACCCTACAGGGCGGATACGCAGTATTTT.

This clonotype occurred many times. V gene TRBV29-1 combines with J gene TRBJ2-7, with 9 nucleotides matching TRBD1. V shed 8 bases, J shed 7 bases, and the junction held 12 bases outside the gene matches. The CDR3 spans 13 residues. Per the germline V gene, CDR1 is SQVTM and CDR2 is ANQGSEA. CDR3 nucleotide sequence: TGCAGCACCCCGGACAGGGGCGAAAGGGAGCAGTACTTC. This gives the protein CSTPDRGEREQYF.